This T cell receptor beta chain appears in the sequencing data of a study of cytomegalovirus exposure and HLA in healthy donors. Study context: In an early release, HLA-typed donors contributed 90 million or so unique TCR sequences. Study-wide results and caveats: Accurate HLA-A and HLA-B prediction from TCR beta sequences was reported for most subjects.

Trimming removed 1 base at V and 9 bases at J, with 7 bases between. The CDR3 runs 12 residues. Germline-derived CDR1 and CDR2 are GTSNPN and SVGIG (reference sequence). In this sample, this clone turned up once. What it binds is unknown. With 60 Vbeta and 13 Jbeta primers, the PCR was carried out. Original analysis: Unique TCR beta chains numbered roughly 84 million in a later analysis, with roughly 11 million shared. The repertoire was sequenced with immunoSEQ multiplex PCR; TCRdb's copy has only in-frame clones and lacks some. Clonal size and the V and J genes are those of that table, whereas D and trimming came from the DNA. The data show 150,000 to 200,000 clones, with 85% seen just once and about 2% held by the top ten.

The rearrangement links TRBV30 to TRBJ1-6; no definite D call. Source material: PBMCs. The TCR comes from a man aged 18 to 29 in good health and CMV-seropositive. The CDR3 DNA reads TGTGCCTGGAGTGCCGGTGGTTCACCCCTCCACTTT. Residues: CAWSAGGSPLHF.